This T cell receptor beta chain derives from a study of shared clonotypes between healthy human individuals. The CDR3 totals 15 residues. The V gene's germline CDR1 is MNHEY and CDR2 SMNVEV (reference sequence). J gave up 0 bases and V 6 bases, and 4 bases lay outside the gene matches. The naive CD8 fraction comprised CD45RO-negative cells positively selected for CCR7 and excluded terminally differentiated effector memory CD45RA+ cells. The protocol was immunoSEQ multiplex PCR, while the TCRdb copy is restricted to in-frame clones and leaves out a portion. The profile shows more than 2 million clones, roughly 95% of them singletons. Concerning this clone: The target antigen is unknown.

Broader study findings: In contrast to clonotypes shared by all four donors, non-shared clonotypes had lower generation probabilities. Larger estimated richness was generally recorded for naive subsets relative to memory subsets.

This chain joins TRBV27 and TRBJ2-3, with 9 bases aligning to TRBD2. The sequencing input was naive CD8+ T cells sorted from blood. This sequence was found in a man aged 18 to 29 in good health. The CDR3 DNA reads TGTGCCAGCAGCCGGACTAGCGCTAGCACAGATACGCAGTATTTT. This gives the protein CASSRTSASTDTQYF.